This paragraph covers one T cell receptor beta chain sequence. This entry belongs to a study of blood T cell repertoires in COVID-19. Study-level information: Acute and convalescent COVID-19 samples came from the United States, Italy and Spain. T cells, B-cell-depleted T cells, or PBMCs provided the cDNA or gDNA that served as material.

Per the original methods: The authors estimated nucleated cell counts from reference gene primer amplification. The repertoire was sequenced with immunoSEQ multiplex PCR; TCRdb's copy has only in-frame clones and lacks some. The DNA gave D and trimming, while V, J and clone size come from that table. This table holds approximately 210,000 clones, around 80% found once. Sequenced sample: peripheral blood. The origin of this receptor is a woman in her 40s with acute or convalescent COVID-19.

CDR3 sequence (DNA): TGTGCCAGCAGTTACCCGGGACAGGGGACTAACTATGGCTACACCTTC. As protein: CASSYPGQGTNYGYTF. V gene TRBV6-5 combines with J gene TRBJ1-2; 10 bases agree with TRBD1. CDR3 size: 16 residues. CDR1 and CDR2 from the germline V gene are MNHEY and SVGAGI. V gave up 2 bases and J gave up 0 bases; unmatched junction bases: 3.